The 18 T cell receptor beta chains presented below share a single source sample, sequenced in a study of shared T cell receptors in the human thymus. Method: immunoSEQ multiplex PCR; TCRdb's copy keeps in-frame clones and lacks some. The table includes hundreds of thousands of clones, over 75% detected once. The sample was also reused in another study, on human thymus T cells.

The sample comprised thymocytes. The receptors derive from a girl less than two years old with a congenital heart defect.

The chain links TRBV7-2 to TRBJ1-2; weak D call: TRBD1 (6 bases). Germline CDR1 SGHTA, CDR2 FQGNSA. The CDR3 loop spans 18 amino acids. V dropped 6 bases and J dropped 0 bases, with 23 bases sitting between them. CDR3 protein: CASSHYHDRRLPNYGYTF. The CDR3 DNA is TGTGCCAGCAGTCATTATCACGACAGGAGGCTACCTAACTATGGCTACACCTTC.

The chain carries TRBV4-1 and TRBJ2-7; 10 bases line up with TRBD1. The V segment lost 1 base and the J segment 5 bases; nucleotides outside the gene matches: 8. Germline V CDR1 and CDR2: MGHRA, YSYEKL. The length of the CDR3 is 16 residues. In DNA form, the CDR3 reads TGCGCCAGCAGCCAAGCGGGACAGGGGTTGGGCCACGAGCAGTACTTC. Protein: CASSQAGQGLGHEQYF.

This rearrangement joins TRBV15 to TRBJ1-5; maybe TRBD1 (6 bases). The CDR3 extends over 15 amino acids. Germline V gene data show CDR1 as LNHNV and CDR2 as YYDKDF (reference sequence). Between the trimmed V and J ends, which lost 8 bases and 4 bases, there was a span of 18 bases. CDR3 residues: CATRLMGAVNQPQHF. Here the CDR3 DNA reads TGTGCCACCCGTCTTATGGGGGCAGTGAATCAGCCCCAGCATTTT.

The V gene is TRBV29-1, the J gene TRBJ1-2; D gene ambiguous. The CDR3 spans 13 residues. Germline assignment: CDR1 SQVTM and CDR2 ANQGSEA. V was pared by 7 bases and J by 7 bases, with 19 bases between. The CDR3 nucleotides are TGCAGCGCGACGACCGCGCAGGAGGGTGGCTACACCTTC. Encoded protein: CSATTAQEGGYTF.

CDR3 sequence: CASSIYPGGENSNQPQHF. The CDR3 nucleotides are TGTGCCAGTAGTATATATCCCGGGGGGGAGAATAGCAATCAGCCCCAGCATTTT. J is TRBJ1-5 and V is TRBV19; tentative D call: TRBD1 (5 bases). Per the germline V gene, CDR1 is LNHDA and CDR2 is SQIVND (reference sequence). The CDR3 consists of 18 residues. V gave up 2 bases and J gave up 0 bases, with 17 bases separating them.

This clone was detected a few times. The rearrangement uses TRBV6-5 and TRBJ1-1; perhaps TRBD1 as D (6 bases). Trimming removed 4 bases from V and 3 bases from J, with 18 bases in between. Germline assignment: CDR1 MNHEY and CDR2 SVGAGI. This CDR3 has 16 amino acids. The CDR3 loop reads CASSFAPTEGDTEAFF. The CDR3 nucleotides are TGTGCCAGCAGTTTCGCTCCGACCGAGGGGGACACTGAAGCTTTCTTT.

This clone is a singleton in its sample. The chain couples TRBV5-5 to TRBJ1-1; no definite D call. Germline lookup yields CDR1 SGHKS and CDR2 YYEKEE (reference sequence). The V end was cut by 4 bases, the J end by 1 base, with 11 bases between. The CDR3 length is 14 residues. The CDR3 DNA follows: TGTGCCAGCAGCGGGCTTCTCCCGAACACTGAAGCTTTCTTT. Encoded protein: CASSGLLPNTEAFF. The variable domain in full, with the rest retrieved from reference TRBV5-5 and TRBJ1-1, is DAGVTQSPTHLIKTRGQQVTLRCSPISGHKSVSWYQQVLGQGPQFIFQYYEKEERGRGNFPDRFSARQFPNYSSELNVNALLLGDSALYLCASSGLLPNTEAFFGQGTRLTVV.

The chain couples TRBV6-1 to TRBJ2-7; D may be TRBD1 (5 bases). Germline V gene data show CDR1 as MNHNS and CDR2 as SASEGT. V lost 7 bases and J 3 bases, leaving 19 bases between the germline ends. The CDR3 is 15 amino acids. In nucleotides, the CDR3 is TGTGCCAGCACCGAACCGTCAGACAGACACTACGAGCAGTACTTC. Translated: CASTEPSDRHYEQYF.

This chain joins TRBV10-1 and TRBJ2-1; 9 positions agree with TRBD2. The germline V gene has CDR1 WNHNN and CDR2 SYGVQD (reference sequence). V lost 6 bases to trimming and J lost 3 bases; unmatched junction nucleotides: 6. The CDR3 is 15 residues long. CDR3 bases: TGCGCCAGCAGCGCCAGCGGGGGGAGCTACAATGAGCAGTTCTTC. Its protein product is CASSASGGSYNEQFF.

J is TRBJ2-3 and V is TRBV9; TRBD2 matches 11 bases. The CDR3 loop spans 15 amino acids. V lost 3 bases to trimming and J lost 6 bases; unmatched junction nucleotides: 6. The germline V gene encodes CDR1 SGDLS and CDR2 YYNGEE. CDR3 in DNA: TGTGCCAGCAGCGCACTAGCGGGGGATTCCGATACGCAGTATTTT. Translating gives CASSALAGDSDTQYF.

V gene TRBV6-5 combines with J gene TRBJ1-4, with D possibly TRBD1 on 6 matching bases. This CDR3 is 16 amino acids long. Trimming left V 4 bases short and J 0 bases short, with 12 bases between. Germline CDR1 is MNHEY and CDR2 is SVGAGI. In DNA form, the CDR3 reads TGTGCCAGCAGTTTCAAACAGGGCCCAACTAATGAAAAACTGTTTTTT. As protein: CASSFKQGPTNEKLFF.

The chain is built from TRBV19 and TRBJ1-2; 7 bases match TRBD1. The CDR3 extends over 15 amino acids. The junction had 10 bases not matched to a gene; V was cut back by 7 bases and J by 2 bases. Germline CDR1 and CDR2: LNHDA and SQIVND (reference sequence). The CDR3, as DNA: TGTGCCAGTAAACGGAAGACAGGGCGGAACTATGGCTACACCTTC. It translates to CASKRKTGRNYGYTF.

V and J are TRBV7-6 and TRBJ1-1; D remains ambiguous. CDR1 SGHVS and CDR2 FNYEAQ come from the germline V gene. CDR3 length: 16 amino acids. V gave up 2 bases and J gave up 1 base, with 14 bases separating them. Here the CDR3 reads CASSLPKGRGNTEAFF. In DNA, the CDR3 is TGTGCCAGCAGCTTACCCAAAGGAAGAGGGAACACTGAAGCTTTCTTT.

V is TRBV19 and J is TRBJ1-1; TRBD1 might be the D (5 bases). The CDR3 has 15 amino acids. CDR1 LNHDA and CDR2 SQIVND come from the germline V gene (reference sequence). Trimming left V 5 bases short and J 0 bases short, with 13 bases between. CDR3: CASSSKGPMNTEAFF. CDR3 DNA: TGTGCCAGTAGTTCGAAGGGGCCTATGAACACTGAAGCTTTCTTT.

The V call is TRBV5-5, the J call TRBJ2-3; D gene uncertain. The CDR3 loop spans 14 amino acids. The V end was cut by 4 bases, the J end by 2 bases, with 11 bases between. From germline, CDR1 is SGHKS and CDR2 YYEKEE (reference sequence). The CDR3 sequence: CASSTTGPTDTQYF. CDR3 sequence (DNA): TGTGCCAGCAGCACCACGGGTCCCACAGATACGCAGTATTTT.

This clone occurred a few times. The V call is TRBV5-1, the J call TRBJ2-7; no clear D. The ends were cut back, 1 base at V and 7 bases at J, with 18 bases in the middle. In germline, CDR1 is SGHRS, CDR2 YFSETQ. There are 15 residues in the CDR3. The CDR3 DNA is TGCGCCAGCAGCTTGTCTCAGGTGCCCCTTAAAGAGCAGTACTTC. It encodes CASSLSQVPLKEQYF.

The V and J genes are TRBV28 and TRBJ2-1, with D perhaps matching TRBD1 (6 bases). Germline V gene data show CDR1 as MDHEN and CDR2 as SYDVKM. The CDR3 runs to 18 residues. V shed 6 bases and J shed 0 bases, with 21 bases lying between them. The CDR3 loop reads CASRITPPRDNSYNEQFF. The CDR3 DNA follows: TGTGCCAGCAGGATAACCCCACCTCGGGACAACTCCTACAATGAGCAGTTCTTC.

This clone has only one observation. The chain uses TRBV6-5 and TRBJ2-1; the D gene is possibly TRBD2 (6 bases). This CDR3 contains 16 residues. V was cut by 2 bases and J by 8 bases, with 19 bases left in between. Germline CDR1 reads MNHEY; CDR2 reads SVGAGI. The CDR3 DNA reads as TGTGCCAGCAGTTACGAGTCGGGAGTCACGACCCATGAGCAGTTCTTC. Translated: CASSYESGVTTHEQFF.